This T cell receptor beta chain appears in the sequencing data of a study of post-analysis software for immune sequencing data. V was shortened by 3 bases and J by 10 bases, with 22 bases between the two germline ends. Germline lookup yields CDR1 SGHTA and CDR2 FQGNSA. This CDR3 spans 16 amino acids. With respect to this clonotype: The antigen remains unidentified.

The study, taken as a whole, reports: Higher frequency in patients than in controls was seen for five TRBV segments, with TRBV5-6, TRBV5-1 and TRBV20-1 among them.

Tagging with unique molecular identifiers was a feature of the TCR beta cDNA libraries. TCRdb re-called the PCR reads with MiXCR, one entry per CDR3 protein. Among about 760,000 distinct CDR3 sequences listed, just under 30% were seen once. This chain links TRBV7-2 with TRBJ2-1; possibly TRBD1 for D (6 bases). The sequenced material came from blood. This clonotype originated in a girl aged 10-17 years with multiple sclerosis. CDR3 region: CASSFPGGLLLREQFF. CDR3 coding DNA: TGTGCCAGCAGCTTTCCTGGGGGCCTCCTTCTAAGAGAGCAGTTCTTC.